This entry describes one TCR beta chain. The CDR3 covers 15 residues. CDR1 is MNHEY and CDR2 is SMNVEV in the germline V gene (reference sequence). Trimming stripped 3 bases from V and 0 bases from J, with 9 bases between. The source of the sample is a study of technical replicates of blood from a few donors. Clones were sequenced by immunoSEQ multiplex PCR, and TCRdb holds only the in-frame ones, with some missing. The data contain 95,000 to 100,000 clones, 96% of them singletons. This receptor was identified in a human donor in good health. V usage is TRBV27 and J usage is TRBJ1-5; D is unclear. Sequencing input: T cells isolated from PBMCs. The CDR3 DNA reads as TGTGCCAGCAGTTTTGAGGGCCATAGCAATCAGCCCCAGCATTTT. This gives the protein CASSFEGHSNQPQHF.